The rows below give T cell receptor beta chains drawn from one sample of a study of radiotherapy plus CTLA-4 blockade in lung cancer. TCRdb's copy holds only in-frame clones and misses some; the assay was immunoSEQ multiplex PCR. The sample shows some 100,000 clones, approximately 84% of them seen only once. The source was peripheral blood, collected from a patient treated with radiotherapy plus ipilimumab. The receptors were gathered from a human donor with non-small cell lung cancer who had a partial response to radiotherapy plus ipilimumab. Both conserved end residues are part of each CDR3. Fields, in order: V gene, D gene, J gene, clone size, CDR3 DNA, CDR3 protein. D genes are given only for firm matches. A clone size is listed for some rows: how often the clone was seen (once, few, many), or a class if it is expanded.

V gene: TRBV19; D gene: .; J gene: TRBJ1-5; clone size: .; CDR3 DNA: TGTGCCAGTAGTATGACCCAGGGAGGGAATCAGCCCCAGCATTTT; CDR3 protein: CASSMTQGGNQPQHF
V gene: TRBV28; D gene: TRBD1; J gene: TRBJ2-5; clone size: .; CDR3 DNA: TGTGCCAGCAGTTTGCCCGGGACAGGGTTGGAGACCCAGTACTTC; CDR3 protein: CASSLPGTGLETQYF
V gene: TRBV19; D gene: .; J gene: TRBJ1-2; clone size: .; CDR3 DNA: TGTGCCAGTAGAAGAGGAGTATTTGGCTACACCTTC; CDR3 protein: CASRRGVFGYTF
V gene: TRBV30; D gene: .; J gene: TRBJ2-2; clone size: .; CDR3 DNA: TGTGCCTGGAGGGGGCCACACACAACCGGGGAGCTGTTTTTT; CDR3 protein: CAWRGPHTTGELFF
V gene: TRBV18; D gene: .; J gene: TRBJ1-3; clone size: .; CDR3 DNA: TGTGCCAGCTCACCAACAGGGAACCCTGGAAACACCATATATTTT; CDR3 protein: CASSPTGNPGNTIYF
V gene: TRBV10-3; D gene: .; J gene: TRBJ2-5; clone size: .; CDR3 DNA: TGTGCCATCAGTGGAGCCGTCGGAGAGACCCAGTACTTC; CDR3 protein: CAISGAVGETQYF
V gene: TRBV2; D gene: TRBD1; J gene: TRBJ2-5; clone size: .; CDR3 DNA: TGTGCCAGCAGTCCACAGGGGGCTGGGGAGACCCAGTACTTC; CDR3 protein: CASSPQGAGETQYF
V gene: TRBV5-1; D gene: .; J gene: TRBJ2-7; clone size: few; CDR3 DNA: TGCGCCAGCAGCTTGGGTCCAGGTTCCTACGAGCAGTACTTC; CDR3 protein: CASSLGPGSYEQYF
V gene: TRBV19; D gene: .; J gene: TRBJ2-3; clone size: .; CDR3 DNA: TGTGCCAGTTCGGCCACAGGTGTTGGCACAGATACGCAGTATTTT; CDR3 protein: CASSATGVGTDTQYF
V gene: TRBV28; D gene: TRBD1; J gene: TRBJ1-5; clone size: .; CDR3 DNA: TGTGCCAGTCAGTTTGGGACAGGGCAGCCCCAGCATTTT; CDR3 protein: CASQFGTGQPQHF
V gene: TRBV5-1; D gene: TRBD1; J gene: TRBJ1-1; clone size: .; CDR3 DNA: TGCGCCAGCAGCTTGACCGGGACAGGGGGCCTTACTGAAGCTTTCTTT; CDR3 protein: CASSLTGTGGLTEAFF
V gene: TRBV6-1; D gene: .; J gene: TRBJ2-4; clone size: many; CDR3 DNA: TGTGCCAGCAGTGAAGCCCCGGTAGCCAAAAACATTCAGTACTTC; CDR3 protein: CASSEAPVAKNIQYF
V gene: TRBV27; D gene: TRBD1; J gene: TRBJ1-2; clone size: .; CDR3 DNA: TGTGCCAGCAGTTTAAGCGGGACAGGGAATGGCTACACCTTC; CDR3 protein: CASSLSGTGNGYTF
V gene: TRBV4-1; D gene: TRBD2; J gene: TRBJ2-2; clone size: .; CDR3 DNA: TGCGCCAGCAGCCAAGGGGCTAGCGGGTACGCGAACACCGGGGAGCTGTTTTTT; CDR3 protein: CASSQGASGYANTGELFF
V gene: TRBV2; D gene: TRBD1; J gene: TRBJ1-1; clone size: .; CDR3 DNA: TGTGCCAGCAGTGGCCAGGGGGCGGCCGTAAGGGAAGCTTTCTTT; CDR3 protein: CASSGQGAAVREAFF
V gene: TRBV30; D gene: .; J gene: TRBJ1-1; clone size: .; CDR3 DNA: TGTGCCTGGAGCAACTGGGGGGGAGGCACTGAAGCTTTCTTT; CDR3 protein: CAWSNWGGGTEAFF
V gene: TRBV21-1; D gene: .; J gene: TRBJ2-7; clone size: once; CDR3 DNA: TGTGCCAGCAGAACATGGTCTAGCGGGACGGATATATGCGAGCAGTACTTC; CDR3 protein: CASRTWSSGTDICEQYF
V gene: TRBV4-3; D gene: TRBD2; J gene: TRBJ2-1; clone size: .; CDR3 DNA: TGCGCCAGCAGCCGAGAAGGGACTAGCGGGAGGTCTAAGCAGTTCTTC; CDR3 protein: CASSREGTSGRSKQFF
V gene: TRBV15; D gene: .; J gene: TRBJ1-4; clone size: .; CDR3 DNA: TGTGCCACCAGCCGACGCGGGATGCCCGTCGTTAATGAAAAACTGTTTTTT; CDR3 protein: CATSRRGMPVVNEKLFF
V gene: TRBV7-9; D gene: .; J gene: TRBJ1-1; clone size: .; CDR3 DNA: TGTGCCAGAGGGGAGGACACTGAAGCTTTCTTT; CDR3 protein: CARGEDTEAFF
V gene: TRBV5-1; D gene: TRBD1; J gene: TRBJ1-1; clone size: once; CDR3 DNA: TGCGCCAGCAGCTCAGGACAGGACAGGACTGAAGCTTTCTTT; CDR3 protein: CASSSGQDRTEAFF
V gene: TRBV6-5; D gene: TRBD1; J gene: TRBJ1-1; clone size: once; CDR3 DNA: TGTGCCAGTAGACAGGGGCTGAACACTGAAGCTTTCTTT; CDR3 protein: CASRQGLNTEAFF
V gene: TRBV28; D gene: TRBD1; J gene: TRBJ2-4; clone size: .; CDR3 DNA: TGTGCCAGCAGTTTTGGTGGACAGGGTCCAGAAAACATTCAGTACTTC; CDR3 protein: CASSFGGQGPENIQYF
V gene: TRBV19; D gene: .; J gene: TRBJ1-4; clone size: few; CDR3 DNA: TGTGCCAGTAGTATTATCGGAGAACTGTTTTTT; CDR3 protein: CASSIIGELFF
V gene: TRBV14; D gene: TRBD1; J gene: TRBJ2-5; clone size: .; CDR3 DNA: TGTGCCAGCAGCCCCGGGACAGGGGGATTCCGAGAGACCCAGTACTTC; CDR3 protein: CASSPGTGGFRETQYF
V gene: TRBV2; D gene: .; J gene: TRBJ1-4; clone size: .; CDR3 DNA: TGTGCCAGCAGTCGGAGGGGTGGTGAAAAACTGTTTTTT; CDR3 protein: CASSRRGGEKLFF
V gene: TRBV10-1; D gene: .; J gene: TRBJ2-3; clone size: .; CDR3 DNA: TGCGCCAGCAGTCCTCGGACTGTCTTTAGCACAGATACGCAGTATTTT; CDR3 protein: CASSPRTVFSTDTQYF
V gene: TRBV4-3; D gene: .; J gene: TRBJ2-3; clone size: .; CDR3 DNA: TGCGCCAGCAGCCAGAGGACTAGCACAGATACGCAGTATTTT; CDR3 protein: CASSQRTSTDTQYF
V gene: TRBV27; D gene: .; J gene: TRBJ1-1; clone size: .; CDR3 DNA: TGTGCCAGCCCCCCCGAGGCCTCGGGGAACAATGAAGCTTTCTTT; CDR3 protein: CASPPEASGNNEAFF
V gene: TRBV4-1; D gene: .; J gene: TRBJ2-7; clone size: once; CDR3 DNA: TGCGCCAGCAGCCTTGGTAGCGGCTACGAGCAGTACTTC; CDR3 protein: CASSLGSGYEQYF
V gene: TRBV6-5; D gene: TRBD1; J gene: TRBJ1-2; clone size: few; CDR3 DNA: TGTGCCAGCAGTTACGGGACAGGGGTCTCCCTTCGGGGCTACACCTTC; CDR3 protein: CASSYGTGVSLRGYTF
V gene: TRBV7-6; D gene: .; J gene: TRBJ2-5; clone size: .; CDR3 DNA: TGTGCCAGCAGCTTAGCGGCAGGGTTCCAAGAGACCCAGTACTTC; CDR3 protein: CASSLAAGFQETQYF
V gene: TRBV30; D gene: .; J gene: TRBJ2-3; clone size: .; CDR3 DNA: TGTGCCTGGAGTCAGCGGCACACAGATACGCAGTATTTT; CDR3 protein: CAWSQRHTDTQYF
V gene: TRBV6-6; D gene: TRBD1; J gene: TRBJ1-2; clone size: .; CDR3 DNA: TGTGCCAGCAGTTACGTCAGGGGGTATGGCTACACCTTC; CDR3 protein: CASSYVRGYGYTF